These T cell receptor beta chains were read from a single sample in a study of identical twins. Using its own MiXCR run on the 5' RACE reads, TCRdb lists one record per CDR3 protein. Seen here are 1.5 million or so distinct CDR3 sequences, about 32% observed once, and the top ten hold about 0.27%. The sequencing input was cord blood. These receptors all stem from a newborn girl in good health. Both conserved end residues are part of each CDR3. D genes are given only for firm matches. A row's size may be missing; if present it is once, few, many or a size class.

clone size	D gene	V gene	J gene	CDR3 DNA	CDR3 protein
once	-	TRBV3-1	TRBJ1-4	TGTGCCAGCAGCCAAAACACTAATGAAAAACTGTTTTTT	CASSQNTNEKLFF
few	TRBD1	TRBV5-1	TRBJ1-5	TGCGCCAGCAGCTTCGCAGGGGGCGGCAATCAGCCCCAGCATTTT	CASSFAGGGNQPQHF
few	-	TRBV24-1	TRBJ1-5	TGTGCCACCAGTGATTCCAGGTACAATCAGCCCCAGCATTTT	CATSDSRYNQPQHF
few	-	TRBV28	TRBJ1-4	TGTGCCAGCGGCTCAGGGTCAACTAATGAAAAACTGTTTTTT	CASGSGSTNEKLFF
-	-	TRBV5-1	TRBJ2-5	TGCGCCAGCAGCTTGGCGAGGCTATTCTACAATGAGCAGTACTTC	CASSLARLFYNEQYF
few	-	TRBV4-1	TRBJ1-2	TGCGCCAGCAGCCAAGTTTATAACACCTATGGCTACACCTTC	CASSQVYNTYGYTF
once	-	TRBV7-9	TRBJ1-4	TGTACCAGCAGCTTCGGTGGTGAAAAACTGTTTTTT	CTSSFGGEKLFF
-	TRBD2	TRBV25-1	TRBJ2-7	TGTGCCAGCAGTGAATCTATGCGGGGGGGCTCCTACAATGAGCAGTACTTC	CASSESMRGGSYNEQYF
few	-	TRBV5-6	TRBJ1-4	TGTGCCAGCAGCTTGTTTACCGGCACAACTAATGAAAAACTGTTTTTT	CASSLFTGTTNEKLFF
-	-	TRBV10-3	TRBJ2-4	TGTGCCATCAGTGACAGGGTAGCCAAAAACATTCAGTACTTC	CAISDRVAKNIQYF
-	-	TRBV12-3/TRBV12-4	TRBJ1-5	TGTGCCAGCAGTTCTACGGGACAATTTATTAGCAATCAGCCCCAGCATTTT	CASSSTGQFISNQPQHF
few	-	TRBV7-9	TRBJ1-3	TGTGCCAGCAGCCTACAGGGCTCTGGAAACACCATATATTTT	CASSLQGSGNTIYF
-	-	TRBV4-1	TRBJ1-1	TGCGCCAGCAGCCAAGCCAGGCCCAGTGAAGCTTTCTTT	CASSQARPSEAFF
few	TRBD2	TRBV12-3/TRBV12-4	TRBJ2-5	TGTGCCAGCAGTTCCGAGCGGGGGTCTCAGTTCCAAGAGACCCAGTACTTC	CASSSERGSQFQETQYF
-	-	TRBV6-5	TRBJ2-7	TGTGCCAGCAGTTACTTCGGCAACGAGCAGTACTTC	CASSYFGNEQYF
-	TRBD1	TRBV7-9	TRBJ1-1	TGTGCCAGTGGACAGGGAATAGCCACTGAAGCTTTCTTT	CASGQGIATEAFF
-	TRBD2	TRBV20-1	TRBJ2-3	TGCAGCTTCCCGCGGGAGGGCACAGATACGCAGTATTTT	CSFPREGTDTQYF
-	TRBD2	TRBV27	TRBJ2-5	TGTGCCAGCACCATAGGCGTAGCGGGAGGGCGCAATGAGCAGTACTTC	CASTIGVAGGRNEQYF
-	-	TRBV12-3/TRBV12-4	TRBJ2-7	TGTGCCAGCAGCCCAACGCCACAGGGCCACGAGCAGTACTTC	CASSPTPQGHEQYF
few	-	TRBV6-5	TRBJ2-3	TGTGCCAGCCAAGGACAGGCGGGGGATACGCAGTATTTT	CASQGQAGDTQYF
-	-	TRBV3-1	TRBJ2-5	TGTGCCAGCAGCCAAGATCGGGCGGGGCGGTACTTC	CASSQDRAGRYF
few	-	TRBV29-1	TRBJ1-2	TGCAGCGTCCGCCACAGGGTTGGCGGCTACACCTTC	CSVRHRVGGYTF
few	-	TRBV12-3/TRBV12-4	TRBJ2-7	TGTGCCAGCAGTTTAGATGCGGTGGGTTACAATGAGCAGTACTTC	CASSLDAVGYNEQYF
-	-	TRBV28	TRBJ1-2	TGTGCCAGCAGTTTAGGCTTTTCTAACTATGGCTACACCTTC	CASSLGFSNYGYTF
many	-	TRBV24-1	TRBJ2-1	TGTGCCACCAGTGATGTCAATGAGCAGTTCTTC	CATSDVNEQFF
few	TRBD1	TRBV18	TRBJ1-5	TGTGCCAGCTCGCCGGGACAGACGAGCAATCAGCCCCAGCATTTT	CASSPGQTSNQPQHF
few	-	TRBV4-1	TRBJ2-7	TGCGCCAGCAGCCCGACTGACTTTTCCTACGAGCAGTACTTC	CASSPTDFSYEQYF
-	-	TRBV12-3/TRBV12-4	TRBJ2-3	TGTGCCAGCAGCATTAGCGCCACCACAGATACGCAGTATTTT	CASSISATTDTQYF
few	-	TRBV4-1	TRBJ2-5	TGCGCCAGCAGCCAAGATCAAAAGCATCGTAAGACCCAGTACTTC	CASSQDQKHRKTQYF
once	-	TRBV4-2	TRBJ1-4	TGTGCCAGCAGCCCCATGGAAGGTGAAAAACTGTTTTTT	CASSPMEGEKLFF
-	-	TRBV27	TRBJ2-6	TGTGCCAGCAGTTTGATAGGGCCCTCTGGGGCCAACGTCCTGACTTTC	CASSLIGPSGANVLTF
few	TRBD1	TRBV5-1	TRBJ2-1	TGCGCCAGCAGCTTGGGTTCGGGACAGGGACGAGGGGAGCAGTTCTTC	CASSLGSGQGRGEQFF
-	-	TRBV9	TRBJ2-5	TGTGCCAGCAGCACGGGCCCTCAAGAGACCCGGTACTTC	CASSTGPQETRYF
-	TRBD2	TRBV7-2	TRBJ2-1	TGTGCCAGCAGTCTCACTAGCGGGAAGTTCTTC	CASSLTSGKFF
few	TRBD1	TRBV15	TRBJ2-3	TGTGCCACCAGCCTTGGACAGGGGGCAGATACGCAGTATTTT	CATSLGQGADTQYF
-	-	TRBV9	TRBJ1-1	TGTGCCAGCAGCGTAGGTACAGGACCTATGAACACTGAAGCTTTCTTT	CASSVGTGPMNTEAFF
-	-	TRBV12-3/TRBV12-4	TRBJ2-7	TGTGCCAGCAGTTTAGTCCCAGTTGACGACGAGCAGTACTTC	CASSLVPVDDEQYF
few	-	TRBV12-3/TRBV12-4	TRBJ1-6	TGTGCCAGCAGTTTGCAGGGCGGGCTTTCACCCCTCCACTTT	CASSLQGGLSPLHF
-	-	TRBV3-1	TRBJ1-1	TGTGCCAGCAGCCAAAACCCGGCAGAGTGGGCAAACACTGAAGCTTTCTTT	CASSQNPAEWANTEAFF
-	-	TRBV6-1	TRBJ2-1	TGTGCCAGCAGTTCCCAGGGAGCCTACAATGAGCAGTTCTTC	CASSSQGAYNEQFF
-	TRBD1	TRBV6-1	TRBJ1-5	TGTGCCAGCAACCGGGACAGGCGATATAGCAATCAGCCCCAGCATTTT	CASNRDRRYSNQPQHF
-	TRBD2	TRBV7-2	TRBJ2-7	TGTGCCAGCACCATAGCGGGAGTTCAGTACGAGCAGTACTTC	CASTIAGVQYEQYF
-	TRBD1	TRBV9	TRBJ1-1	TGTGCCAGCAGCCCCCCCGGGACAGGGATGAACACTGAAGCTTTCTTT	CASSPPGTGMNTEAFF
-	TRBD2	TRBV27	TRBJ2-1	TGTGCCAGCAGTTTGATTGCGGGGGGTTCGGGTGAGCAGTTCTTC	CASSLIAGGSGEQFF
-	TRBD2	TRBV25-1	TRBJ2-1	TGTGCCAGCAACTCTTTTAGCGGGGCCTACAATGAGCAGTTCTTC	CASNSFSGAYNEQFF
few	-	TRBV29-1	TRBJ2-7	TGCAGCGTTGCGGCGGGACAGCACTCCTACGAGCAGTACTTC	CSVAAGQHSYEQYF
-	TRBD2	TRBV25-1	TRBJ2-3	TGTGCCAGCAGTGGCCCTAGCGGGGGGGATAGCACAGATACGCAGTATTTT	CASSGPSGGDSTDTQYF
many	TRBD1	TRBV5-1	TRBJ2-7	TGCGCCAGCAGCTTGGAAGGGACAGGATCCTACGAGCAGTACTTC	CASSLEGTGSYEQYF
-	TRBD2	TRBV5-6	TRBJ2-2	TGTGCCAGCAGCTTGTTTCTAGCGGCCAACACCGGGGAGCTGTTTTTT	CASSLFLAANTGELFF
-	-	TRBV7-9	TRBJ2-1	TGTGCCAGCAGCCCAAGGACTGAATACAATGAGCAGTTCTTC	CASSPRTEYNEQFF
-	TRBD1	TRBV16	TRBJ1-2	TGTGCCAGCAGCAAATCGCGAGACAGGGGCTATGGCTACACCTTC	CASSKSRDRGYGYTF
few	TRBD2	TRBV2	TRBJ2-5	TGTGCCAGCAGTGAAGGACTAGCGGGGAACCAAGAGACCCAGTACTTC	CASSEGLAGNQETQYF
-	-	TRBV7-2	TRBJ2-1	TGTGCCAGCAGCGCAAACACAGGGTCCAGTGAGCAGTTCTTC	CASSANTGSSEQFF
-	TRBD2	TRBV12-3/TRBV12-4	TRBJ2-1	TGTGCCAGCAGCCTAGCGGGAGTGAATGATAATGAGCAGTTCTTC	CASSLAGVNDNEQFF
-	TRBD2	TRBV25-1	TRBJ2-3	TGTGCCAGCAGTGAATATGTGGGACCGGGACTAGCCCATACGCAGTATTTT	CASSEYVGPGLAHTQYF
few	-	TRBV10-3	TRBJ2-2	TGTGCCATCAGCTCCCGGGAAACGGGCTGGAGCCGGGGTGAGGAGCTGTTTTTT	CAISSRETGWSRGEELFF
-	TRBD1	TRBV20-1	TRBJ1-5	TGCGGTGCTACAGGGGCCCGCAATCAGCCCCAGCATTTT	CGATGARNQPQHF
few	TRBD2	TRBV7-2	TRBJ2-2	TGTGCCAGCAGCTTATCCCTACTTAGCGGGAGGTTAGCCACCGGGGAGCTGTTTTTT	CASSLSLLSGRLATGELFF
many	-	TRBV29-1	TRBJ2-1	TGCAGCGTTGATAGGGGGGCCCCGAGCTCCTACAATGAGCAGTTCTTC	CSVDRGAPSSYNEQFF